Listed below are T cell receptor beta chains from one sample, sequenced in a study of CD8 T cells in ankylosing spondylitis. One entry per CDR3 protein, called by TCRdb with MiXCR from the 5' RACE reads. Here the sample spans around 330,000 distinct CDR3 sequences, 11% being singletons. The sample consisted of blood, either unsorted or a sorted T cell fraction (not recorded which). The receptor source for this set is a female donor with ankylosing spondylitis or in good health (not recorded which). Each CDR3 is given with its conserved first and last residue.

CDR3 length,V gene,J gene,CDR3 protein
14,TRBV6-2/TRBV6-3,TRBJ2-1,CASSELRAGALEFF
13,TRBV20-1,TRBJ2-7,CSAATGGRYEQYF
17,TRBV7-6,TRBJ1-4,CASFSGKGRNFREKLFF
12,TRBV18,TRBJ2-7,CASSPQPYEQYF
13,TRBV20-1,TRBJ2-3,CSATRPGGDTQYF
14,TRBV6-1,TRBJ1-4,CVSSEARGFPKLFF
14,TRBV7-3,TRBJ2-3,CASSKQGATDTQYF
14,TRBV6-1,TRBJ1-1,CASSTGLQGTEAFF
15,TRBV20-1,TRBJ2-3,CSARDHGSSTDTQYF
13,TRBV29-1,TRBJ2-2,CSVADPNTGELFF
13,TRBV10-3,TRBJ2-2,CAGSTSDAGELFF
15,TRBV10-3,TRBJ2-7,CAIRQTSGLSYEQYF
16,TRBV5-1,TRBJ2-3,CASSSGTDASTDTQYF
13,TRBV19,TRBJ1-1,CASKVTPNTEAFF